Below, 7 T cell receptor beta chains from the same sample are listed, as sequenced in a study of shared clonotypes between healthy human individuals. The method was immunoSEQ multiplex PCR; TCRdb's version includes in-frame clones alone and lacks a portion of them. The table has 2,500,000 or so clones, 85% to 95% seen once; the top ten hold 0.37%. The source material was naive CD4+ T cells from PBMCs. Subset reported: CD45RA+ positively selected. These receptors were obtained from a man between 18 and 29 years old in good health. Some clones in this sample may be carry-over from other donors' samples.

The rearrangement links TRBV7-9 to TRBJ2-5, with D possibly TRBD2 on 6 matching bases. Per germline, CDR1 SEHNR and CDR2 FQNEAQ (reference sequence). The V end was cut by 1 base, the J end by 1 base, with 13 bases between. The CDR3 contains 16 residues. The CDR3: CASSLGVGGFQETQYF. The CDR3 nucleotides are TGTGCCAGCAGCTTAGGGGTTGGGGGGTTCCAAGAGACCCAGTACTTC.

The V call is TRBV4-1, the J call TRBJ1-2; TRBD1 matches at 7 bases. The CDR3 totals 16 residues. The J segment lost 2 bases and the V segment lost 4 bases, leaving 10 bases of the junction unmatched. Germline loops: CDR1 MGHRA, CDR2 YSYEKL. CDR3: CASSRQPDRENYGYTF. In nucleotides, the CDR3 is TGCGCCAGCAGCCGACAACCCGACAGGGAAAACTATGGCTACACCTTC.

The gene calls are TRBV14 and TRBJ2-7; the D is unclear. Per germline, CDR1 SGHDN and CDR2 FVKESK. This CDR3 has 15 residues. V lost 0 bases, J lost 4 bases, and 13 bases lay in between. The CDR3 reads CASSQDLSRTYEQYF. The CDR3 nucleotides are TGTGCCAGCAGCCAAGATTTGAGCCGAACATACGAGCAGTACTTC.

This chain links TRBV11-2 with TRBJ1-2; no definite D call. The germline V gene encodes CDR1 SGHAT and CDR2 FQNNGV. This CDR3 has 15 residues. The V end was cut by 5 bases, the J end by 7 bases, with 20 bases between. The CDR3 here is CASSPLNRGWVGYTF. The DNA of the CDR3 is TGTGCCAGCAGCCCGCTAAATCGTGGGTGGGTTGGCTACACCTTC.

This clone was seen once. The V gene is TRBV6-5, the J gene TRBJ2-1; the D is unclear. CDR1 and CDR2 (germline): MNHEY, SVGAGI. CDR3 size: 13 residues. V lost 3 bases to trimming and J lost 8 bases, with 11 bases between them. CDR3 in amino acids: CASSYVMGYEQFF. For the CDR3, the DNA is TGTGCCAGCAGTTATGTCATGGGCTATGAGCAGTTCTTC.

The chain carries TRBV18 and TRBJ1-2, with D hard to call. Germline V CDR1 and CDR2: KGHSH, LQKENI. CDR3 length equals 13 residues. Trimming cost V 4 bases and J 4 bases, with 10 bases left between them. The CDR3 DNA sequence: TGTGCCAGCTCACTGGACGGGTTCTATGGCTACACCTTC. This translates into CASSLDGFYGYTF. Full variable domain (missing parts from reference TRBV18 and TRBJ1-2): NAGVMQNPRHLVRRRGQEARLRCSPMKGHSHVYWYRQLPEEGLKFMVYLQKENIIDESGMPKERFSAEFPKEGPSILRIQQVVRGDSAAYFCASSLDGFYGYTFGSGTRLTVV.

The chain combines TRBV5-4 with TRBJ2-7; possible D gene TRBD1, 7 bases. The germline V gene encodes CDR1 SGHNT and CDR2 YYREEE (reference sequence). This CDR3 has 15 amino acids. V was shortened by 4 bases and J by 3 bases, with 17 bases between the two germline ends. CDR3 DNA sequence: TGTGCCAGCAGCCCATGGGCGGGACAGAGCTACGAGCAGTACTTC. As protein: CASSPWAGQSYEQYF.